This T cell receptor (beta chain) was found in a study of shared clonotypes between healthy human individuals. CD4+ cells were split into CD45RA+ naive and CD45RA-negative memory subsets. In replicate PCRs of sorted subsets, roughly 210 ng DNA, 29,000 or so T cell genomes, was used. The data were produced by immunoSEQ multiplex PCR, yet TCRdb's version contains in-frame clones alone and is incomplete. The sample contains roughly 2.5 million clones, 85% to 95% of which appear only once. This CDR3 spans 13 amino acids. CDR1 is SEHNR and CDR2 is FQNEAQ in the germline V gene (reference sequence). With 8 bases removed from V and 4 bases from J, the gap between germline ends came to 12 bases.

The receptor comes from a man aged 18 to 30 in good health. Sequenced sample: naive CD4+ T cells sorted from blood. Subset denoted: CD45RA+ positively selected. The genes are TRBV7-9 and TRBJ2-1; D is perhaps TRBD1 or TRBD2 (5 bases each). CDR3 nucleotides: TGTGCCAGCCTAGCAGGGCCATACAATGAGCAGTTCTTC. Translated, it gives CASLAGPYNEQFF.